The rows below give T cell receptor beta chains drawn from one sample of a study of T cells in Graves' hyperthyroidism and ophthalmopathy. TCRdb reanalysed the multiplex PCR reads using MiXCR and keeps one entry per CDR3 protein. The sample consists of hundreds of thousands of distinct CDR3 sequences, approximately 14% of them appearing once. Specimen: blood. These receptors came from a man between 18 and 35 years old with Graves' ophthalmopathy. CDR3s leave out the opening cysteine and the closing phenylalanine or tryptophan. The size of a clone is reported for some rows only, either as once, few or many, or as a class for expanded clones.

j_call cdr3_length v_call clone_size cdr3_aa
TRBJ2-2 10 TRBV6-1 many ASMTNTGELF
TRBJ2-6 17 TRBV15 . ATSTRPPQSGSGANVLT
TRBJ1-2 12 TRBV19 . ASTLTGSLDGYT
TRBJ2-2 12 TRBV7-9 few ASSLGADTGELF
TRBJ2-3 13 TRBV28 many ASSLGRRGGDTQY
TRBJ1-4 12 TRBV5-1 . ASTRGGIGEKLF
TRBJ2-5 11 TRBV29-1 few STPGRKQETQY
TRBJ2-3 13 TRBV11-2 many ASSRGGRSMDTQY
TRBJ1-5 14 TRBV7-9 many ASSPGPSAVGQPQH
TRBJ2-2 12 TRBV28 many ASNRQGGTGELF
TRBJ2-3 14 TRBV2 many ASSEWDAVYTDTQY
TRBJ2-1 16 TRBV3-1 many ASSQGNGAYGANNEQF
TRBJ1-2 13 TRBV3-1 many ASSGFWVIGYGYT
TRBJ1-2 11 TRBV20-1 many SARWEVNYGYT
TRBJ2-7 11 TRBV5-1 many ASSLATDYEQY
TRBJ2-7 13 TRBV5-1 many ASSRWTGDTGEQY
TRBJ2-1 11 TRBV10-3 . ATRQGVDNEQF
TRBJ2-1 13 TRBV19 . ASSRLAGYPNEQF
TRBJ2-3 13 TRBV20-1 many SAPPGLARTDTQY
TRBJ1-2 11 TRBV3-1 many ASSPSRGQGYT
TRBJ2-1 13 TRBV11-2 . ASSLGLAGGYEQF
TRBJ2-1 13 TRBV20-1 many SARSTSGLYNEQF
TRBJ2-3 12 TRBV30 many AWSVTGMTDTQY
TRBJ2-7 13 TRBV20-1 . SAREGGDRADEQY
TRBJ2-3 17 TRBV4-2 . ASSQDPASGGSGTDTQY
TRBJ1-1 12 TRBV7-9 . ASSPRDSRVGAF
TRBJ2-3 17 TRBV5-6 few ASSFPFGMFSGRTDTQY
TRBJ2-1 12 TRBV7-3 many ASSVGREYNEQF
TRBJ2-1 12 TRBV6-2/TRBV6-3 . ASSTIQGADEQF
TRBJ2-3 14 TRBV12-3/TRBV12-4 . ASSPSLAGDTDTQY
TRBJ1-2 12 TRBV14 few ASSQAYRGYGYT
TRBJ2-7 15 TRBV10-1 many ASSERGGRRANYEQY
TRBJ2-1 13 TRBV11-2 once ASSHTYEGNNEQF
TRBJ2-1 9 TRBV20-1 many SAPTAGEQF
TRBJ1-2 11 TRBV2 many ASGGSESYGYT